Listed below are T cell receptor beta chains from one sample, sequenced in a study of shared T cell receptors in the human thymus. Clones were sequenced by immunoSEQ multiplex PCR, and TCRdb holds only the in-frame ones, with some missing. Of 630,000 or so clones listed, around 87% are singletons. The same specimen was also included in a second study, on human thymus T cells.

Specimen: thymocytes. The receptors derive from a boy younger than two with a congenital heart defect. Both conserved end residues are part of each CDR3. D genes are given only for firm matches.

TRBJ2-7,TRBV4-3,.,TGCGCCAGCAGCCAATCGATGCGGGACAGTCCATACGAGCAGTACTTC,CASSQSMRDSPYEQYF
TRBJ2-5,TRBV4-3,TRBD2,TGCGCCAGCAGCCAGGATCCAGCAATGGAGCGGGGAAAAGAGACCCAGTACTTC,CASSQDPAMERGKETQYF
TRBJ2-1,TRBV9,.,TGTGCCAGCAGCCCCAGAGGTTCCTACAATGAGCAGTTCTTC,CASSPRGSYNEQFF
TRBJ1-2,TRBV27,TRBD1,TGTGCCAGCAGATCCCCACAGGGGGCTCGTGGCTACACCTTC,CASRSPQGARGYTF
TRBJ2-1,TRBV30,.,TGTGCCTGGAGGAGGGGGGGGCCAAAGGCGGGGAACAATGAGCAGTTCTTC,CAWRRGGPKAGNNEQFF
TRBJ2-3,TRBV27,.,TGTGCCAGCAGTTTAAGGGCGGGTCACAACACAGATACGCAGTATTTT,CASSLRAGHNTDTQYF
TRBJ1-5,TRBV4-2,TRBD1,TGTGCCAGCAGCCCGTGGACAGGGGGCAATCAGCCCCAGCATTTT,CASSPWTGGNQPQHF
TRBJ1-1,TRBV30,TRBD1,TGTGCCTGGAGTGTACGTTCAGGGGGGGAAGCTTTCTTT,CAWSVRSGGEAFF
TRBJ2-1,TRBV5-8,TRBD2,TGTGCCAGCAGCTCCCGGGACTACTCCCCGGGCTCCTACAATGAGCAGTTCTTC,CASSSRDYSPGSYNEQFF
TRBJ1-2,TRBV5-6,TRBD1,TGTGCCAGCAGCCTTGGGACAGCTGGCTACACCTTC,CASSLGTAGYTF